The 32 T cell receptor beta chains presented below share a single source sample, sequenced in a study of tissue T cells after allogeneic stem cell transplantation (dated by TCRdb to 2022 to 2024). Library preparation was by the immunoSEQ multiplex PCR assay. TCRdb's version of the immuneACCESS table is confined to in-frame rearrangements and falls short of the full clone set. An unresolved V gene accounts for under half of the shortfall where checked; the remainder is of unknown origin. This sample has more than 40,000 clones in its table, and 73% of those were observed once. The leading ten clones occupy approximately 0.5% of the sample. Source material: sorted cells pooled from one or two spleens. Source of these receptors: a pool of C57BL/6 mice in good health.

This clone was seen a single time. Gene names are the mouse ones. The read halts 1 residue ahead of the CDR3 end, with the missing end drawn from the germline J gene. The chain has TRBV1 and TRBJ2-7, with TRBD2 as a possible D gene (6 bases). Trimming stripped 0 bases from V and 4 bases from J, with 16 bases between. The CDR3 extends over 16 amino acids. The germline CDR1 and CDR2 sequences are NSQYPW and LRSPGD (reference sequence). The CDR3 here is CTCSADSPWWGYEQYF. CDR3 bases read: TGCACCTGCAGTGCAGACTCTCCTTGGTGGGGGTATGAACAGTAC.

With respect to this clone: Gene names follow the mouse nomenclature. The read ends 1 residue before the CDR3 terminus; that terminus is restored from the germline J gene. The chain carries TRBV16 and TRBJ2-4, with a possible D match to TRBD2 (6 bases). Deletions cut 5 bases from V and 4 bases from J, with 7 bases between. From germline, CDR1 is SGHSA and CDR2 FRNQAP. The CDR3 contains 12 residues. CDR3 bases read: TGTGCAAGCAGCAACTGGGAAAACACCTTGTAC. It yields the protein CASSNWENTLY. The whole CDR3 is CASSNWENTLYF.

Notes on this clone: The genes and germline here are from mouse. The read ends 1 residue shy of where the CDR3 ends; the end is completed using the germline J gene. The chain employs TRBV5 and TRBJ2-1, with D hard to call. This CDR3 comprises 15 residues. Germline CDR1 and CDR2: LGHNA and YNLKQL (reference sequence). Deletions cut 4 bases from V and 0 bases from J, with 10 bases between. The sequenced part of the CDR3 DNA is TGTGCCAGCAGCCTCGGGCTTTATAACTATGCTGAGCAGTTC. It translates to CASSLGLYNYAEQF. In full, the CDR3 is CASSLGLYNYAEQFF.

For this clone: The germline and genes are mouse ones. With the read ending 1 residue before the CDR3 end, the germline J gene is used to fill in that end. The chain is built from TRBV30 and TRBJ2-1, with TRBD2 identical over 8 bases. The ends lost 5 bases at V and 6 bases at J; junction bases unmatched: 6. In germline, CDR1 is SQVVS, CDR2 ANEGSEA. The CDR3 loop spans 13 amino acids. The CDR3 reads CSSYLGGFAEQFF. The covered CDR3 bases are TGTAGTTCTTACCTGGGGGGTTTTGCTGAGCAGTTC.

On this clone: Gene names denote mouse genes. The DNA read from the CDR3 is TGTGCCAGCAGTGAACAAGCAAACACCGGGCAGCTCTAC. It yields the protein CASSEQANTGQLY. The whole CDR3 region reads CASSEQANTGQLYF. J is TRBJ2-2 and V is TRBV13-3; D is uncertain. The read halts 1 residue ahead of the CDR3 end, with the missing end drawn from the germline J gene. The V gene lost 2 bases and the J gene lost 0 bases, with 5 bases spanning the gap. This CDR3 is built from 14 residues. The V gene's germline CDR1 is NNHDY and CDR2 SYVADS.

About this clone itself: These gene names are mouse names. This chain's CDR3 is CASSWDRNTEVFF. CDR3 bases read: TGTGCCAGCAGTTGGGACAGGAACACAGAAGTCTTC. The chain joins TRBV14 to TRBJ1-1, with 7 bases lining up with TRBD1. The CDR3 goes on 1 residue after the read ends, and that part is filled in from the germline J gene. V shed 3 bases, J shed 1 base, and the junction held 0 bases outside the gene matches. The CDR3 runs to 13 residues. Per the germline V gene, CDR1 is SGHDT and CDR2 is FRDEAV.

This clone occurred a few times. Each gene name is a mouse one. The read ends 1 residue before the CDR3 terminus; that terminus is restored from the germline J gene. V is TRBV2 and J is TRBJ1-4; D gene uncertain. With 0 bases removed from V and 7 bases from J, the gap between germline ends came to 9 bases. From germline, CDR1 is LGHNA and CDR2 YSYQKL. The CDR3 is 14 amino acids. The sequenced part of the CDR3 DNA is TGTGCCAGCAGCCAAGATGAATGGGGCGAAAGATTATTT. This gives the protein CASSQDEWGERLF. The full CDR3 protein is CASSQDEWGERLFF.

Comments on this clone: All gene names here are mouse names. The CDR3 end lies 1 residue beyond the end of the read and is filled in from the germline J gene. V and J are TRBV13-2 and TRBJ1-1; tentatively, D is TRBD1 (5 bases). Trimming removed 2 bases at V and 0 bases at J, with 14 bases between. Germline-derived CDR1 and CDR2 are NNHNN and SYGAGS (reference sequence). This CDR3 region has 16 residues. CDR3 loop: CASGDGGEFANTEVFF. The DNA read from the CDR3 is TGTGCCAGCGGTGACGGGGGGGAGTTTGCAAACACAGAAGTCTTC.

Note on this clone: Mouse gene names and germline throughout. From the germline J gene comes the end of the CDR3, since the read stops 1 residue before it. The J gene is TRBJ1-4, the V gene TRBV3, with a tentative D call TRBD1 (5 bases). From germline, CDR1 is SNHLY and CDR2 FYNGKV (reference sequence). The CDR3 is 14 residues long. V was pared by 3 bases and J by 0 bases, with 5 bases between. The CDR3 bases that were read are TGTGCCAGCAGCTTCAGGGTTTCCAACGAAAGATTATTT. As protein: CASSFRVSNERLF. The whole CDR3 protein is CASSFRVSNERLFF.

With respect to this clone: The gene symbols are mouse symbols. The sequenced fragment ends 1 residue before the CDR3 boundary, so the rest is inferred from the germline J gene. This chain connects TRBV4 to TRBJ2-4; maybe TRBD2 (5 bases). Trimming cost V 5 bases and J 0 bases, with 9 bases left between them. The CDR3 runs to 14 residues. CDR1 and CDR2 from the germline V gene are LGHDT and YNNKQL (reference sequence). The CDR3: CASSPWASQNTLYF. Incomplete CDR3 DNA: TGTGCCAGCAGCCCCTGGGCTAGTCAAAACACCTTGTAC.

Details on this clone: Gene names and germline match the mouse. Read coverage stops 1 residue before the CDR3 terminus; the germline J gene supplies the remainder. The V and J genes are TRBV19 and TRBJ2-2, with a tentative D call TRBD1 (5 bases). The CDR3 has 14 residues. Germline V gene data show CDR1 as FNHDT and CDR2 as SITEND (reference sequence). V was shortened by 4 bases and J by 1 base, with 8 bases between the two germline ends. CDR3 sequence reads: CASSPDRNTGQLYF. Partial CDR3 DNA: TGTGCCAGCAGTCCCGACAGAAACACCGGGCAGCTCTAC.

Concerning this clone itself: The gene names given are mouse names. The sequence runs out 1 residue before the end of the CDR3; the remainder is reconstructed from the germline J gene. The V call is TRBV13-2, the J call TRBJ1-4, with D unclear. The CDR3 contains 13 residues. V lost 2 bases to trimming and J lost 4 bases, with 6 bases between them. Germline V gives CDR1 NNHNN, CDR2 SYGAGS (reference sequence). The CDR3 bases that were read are TGTGCCAGCGGTGAAGGAGGCAACGAAAGATTATTT. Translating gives CASGEGGNERLF. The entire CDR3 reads CASGEGGNERLFF.

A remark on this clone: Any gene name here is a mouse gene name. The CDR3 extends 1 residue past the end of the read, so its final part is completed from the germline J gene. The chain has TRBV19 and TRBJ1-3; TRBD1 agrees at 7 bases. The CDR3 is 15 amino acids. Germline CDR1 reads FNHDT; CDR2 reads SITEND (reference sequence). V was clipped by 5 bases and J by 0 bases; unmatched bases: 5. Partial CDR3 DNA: TGTGCCAGCAGCCCCTGGGACAGTTCTGGAAATACGCTCTAT. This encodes CASSPWDSSGNTLY. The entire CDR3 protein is CASSPWDSSGNTLYF.

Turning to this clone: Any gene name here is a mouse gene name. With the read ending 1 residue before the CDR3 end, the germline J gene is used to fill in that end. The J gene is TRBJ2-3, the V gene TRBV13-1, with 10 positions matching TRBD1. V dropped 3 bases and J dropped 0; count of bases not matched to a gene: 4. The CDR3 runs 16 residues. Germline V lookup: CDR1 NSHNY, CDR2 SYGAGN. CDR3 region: CASSGGQGNSAETLYF. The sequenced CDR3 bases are TGTGCCAGCAGTGGGGGACAGGGGAATAGTGCAGAAACGCTGTAT.

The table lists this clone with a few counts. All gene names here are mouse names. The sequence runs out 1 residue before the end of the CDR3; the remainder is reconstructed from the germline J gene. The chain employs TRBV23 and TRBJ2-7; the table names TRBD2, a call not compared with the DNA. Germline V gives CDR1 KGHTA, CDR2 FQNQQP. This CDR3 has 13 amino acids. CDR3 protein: CSSSWGGAYEQYF. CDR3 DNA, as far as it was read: TGCTCCAGCAGCTGGGGGGGCGCCTATGAACAGTAC. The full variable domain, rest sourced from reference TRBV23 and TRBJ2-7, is DAAVTQKPRYLIKMKGQEAEMKCIPEKGHTAVFWYQQKQSKELKFLIYFQNQQPLDQIDMVKERFSAVCPSSSLCSLGIRTCEAEDSALYLCSSSWGGAYEQYFGPGTRLTVL.

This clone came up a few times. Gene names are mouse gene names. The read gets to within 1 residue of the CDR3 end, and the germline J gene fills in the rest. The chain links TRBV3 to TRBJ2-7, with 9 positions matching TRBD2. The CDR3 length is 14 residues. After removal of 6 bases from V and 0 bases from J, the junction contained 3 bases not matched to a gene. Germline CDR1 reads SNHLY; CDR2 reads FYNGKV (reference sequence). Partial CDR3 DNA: TGTGCCAGCAGAAACTGGGGGGTCTCCTATGAACAGTAC. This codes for CASRNWGVSYEQY. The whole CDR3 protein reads CASRNWGVSYEQYF.

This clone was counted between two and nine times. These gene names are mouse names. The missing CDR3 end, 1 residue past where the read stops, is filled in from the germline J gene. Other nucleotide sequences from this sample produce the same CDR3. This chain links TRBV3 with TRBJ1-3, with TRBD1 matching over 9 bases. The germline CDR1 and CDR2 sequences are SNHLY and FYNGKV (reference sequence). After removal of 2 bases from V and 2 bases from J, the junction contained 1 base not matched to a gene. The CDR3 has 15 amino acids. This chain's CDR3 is CASSLRQGAGNTLYF. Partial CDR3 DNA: TGTGCCAGCAGCTTAAGACAGGGGGCTGGAAATACGCTCTAT.

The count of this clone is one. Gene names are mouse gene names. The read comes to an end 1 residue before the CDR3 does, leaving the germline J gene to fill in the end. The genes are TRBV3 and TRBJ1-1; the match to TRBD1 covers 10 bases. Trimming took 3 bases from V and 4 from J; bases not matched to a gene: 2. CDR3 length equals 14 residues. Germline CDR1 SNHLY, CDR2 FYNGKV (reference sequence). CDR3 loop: CASSLGQGITEVFF. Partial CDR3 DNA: TGTGCCAGCAGCTTGGGACAGGGGATCACAGAAGTCTTC.

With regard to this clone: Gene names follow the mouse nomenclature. CDR3 sequence reads: CASSDWATSQNTLYF. The CDR3 bases that were read are TGTGCCAGCAGTGACTGGGCGACTAGTCAAAACACCTTGTAC. This chain joins TRBV13-1 and TRBJ2-4; the D gene is possibly TRBD2 (5 bases). The missing CDR3 end, 1 residue past where the read stops, is filled in from the germline J gene. The CDR3 consists of 15 residues. The ends were cut back, 2 bases at V and 0 bases at J, with 10 bases in the middle. The germline V gene encodes CDR1 NSHNY and CDR2 SYGAGN.

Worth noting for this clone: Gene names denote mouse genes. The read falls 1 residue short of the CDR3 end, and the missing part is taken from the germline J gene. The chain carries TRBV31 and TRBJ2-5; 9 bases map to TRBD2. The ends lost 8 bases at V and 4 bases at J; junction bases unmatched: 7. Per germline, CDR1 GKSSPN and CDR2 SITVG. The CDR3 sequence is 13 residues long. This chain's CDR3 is CAAGWGGEDTQYF. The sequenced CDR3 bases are TGTGCCGCAGGCTGGGGGGGGGAAGACACCCAGTAC.

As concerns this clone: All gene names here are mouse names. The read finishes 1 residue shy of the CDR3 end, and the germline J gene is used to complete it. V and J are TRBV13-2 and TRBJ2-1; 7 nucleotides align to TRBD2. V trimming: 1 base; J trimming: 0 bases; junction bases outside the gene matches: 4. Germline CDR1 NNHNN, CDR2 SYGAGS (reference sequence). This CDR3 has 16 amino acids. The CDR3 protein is CASGDRTGYNYAEQFF. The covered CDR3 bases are TGTGCCAGCGGTGATCGGACTGGATATAACTATGCTGAGCAGTTC.

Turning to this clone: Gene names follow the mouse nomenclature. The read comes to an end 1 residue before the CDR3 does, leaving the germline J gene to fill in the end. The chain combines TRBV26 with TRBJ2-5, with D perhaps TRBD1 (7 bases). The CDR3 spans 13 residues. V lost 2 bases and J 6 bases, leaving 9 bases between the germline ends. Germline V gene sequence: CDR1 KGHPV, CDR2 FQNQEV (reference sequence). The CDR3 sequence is CASSLAGGDTQYF. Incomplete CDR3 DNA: TGTGCCAGCAGTCTGGCAGGGGGGGACACCCAGTAC.

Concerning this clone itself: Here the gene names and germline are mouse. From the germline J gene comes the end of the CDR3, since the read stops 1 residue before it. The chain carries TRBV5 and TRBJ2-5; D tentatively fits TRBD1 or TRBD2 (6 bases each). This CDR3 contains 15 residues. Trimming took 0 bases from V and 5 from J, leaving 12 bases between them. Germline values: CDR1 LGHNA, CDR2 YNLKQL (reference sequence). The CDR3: CASSQEGAPGDTQYF. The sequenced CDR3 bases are TGTGCCAGCAGCCAAGAGGGGGCGCCGGGAGACACCCAGTAC.

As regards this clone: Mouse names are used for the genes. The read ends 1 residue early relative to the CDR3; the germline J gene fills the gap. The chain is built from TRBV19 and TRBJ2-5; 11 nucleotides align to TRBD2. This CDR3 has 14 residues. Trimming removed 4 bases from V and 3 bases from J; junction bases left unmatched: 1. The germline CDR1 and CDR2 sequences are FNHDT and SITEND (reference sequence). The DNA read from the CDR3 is TGTGCCAGCAGTCGGGACTGGGGGCAAGACACCCAGTAC. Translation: CASSRDWGQDTQY. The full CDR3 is CASSRDWGQDTQYF. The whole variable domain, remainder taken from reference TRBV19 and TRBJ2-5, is GGIITQTPKFLIGQEGQKLTLKCQQNFNHDTMYWYRQDSGKGLRLIYYSITENDLQKGDLSEGYDASREKKSSFSLTVTSAQKNEMAVFLCASSRDWGQDTQYFGPGTRLLVL.

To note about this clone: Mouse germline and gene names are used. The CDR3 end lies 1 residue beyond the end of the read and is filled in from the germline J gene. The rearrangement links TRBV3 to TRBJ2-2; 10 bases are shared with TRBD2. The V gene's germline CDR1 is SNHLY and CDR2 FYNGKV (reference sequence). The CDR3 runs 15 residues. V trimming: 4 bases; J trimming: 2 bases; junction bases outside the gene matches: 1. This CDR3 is CASSSTGGNTGQLYF. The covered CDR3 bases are TGTGCCAGCAGCTCGACTGGGGGGAACACCGGGCAGCTCTAC.

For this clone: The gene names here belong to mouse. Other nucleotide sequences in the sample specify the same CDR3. The CDR3: CASGQGNSDYTF. CDR3 DNA (partial): TGTGCCAGCGGTCAGGGAAACTCCGACTACACC. The chain links TRBV13-2 to TRBJ1-2, with a tentative D call TRBD1 (5 bases). The read terminates 1 residue before the CDR3 end, so the remaining end is supplied by the germline J gene. In germline, CDR1 is NNHNN, CDR2 SYGAGS (reference sequence). The CDR3 is made up of 12 amino acids. Trimming pared 4 bases from V and 1 base from J, leaving 5 bases between.

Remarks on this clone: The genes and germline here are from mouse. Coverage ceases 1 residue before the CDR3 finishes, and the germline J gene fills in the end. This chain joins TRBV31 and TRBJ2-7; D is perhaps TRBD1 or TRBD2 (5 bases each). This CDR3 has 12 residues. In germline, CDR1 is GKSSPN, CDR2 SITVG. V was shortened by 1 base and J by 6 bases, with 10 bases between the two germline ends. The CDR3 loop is CAWSRGWIEQYF. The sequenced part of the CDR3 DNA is TGTGCCTGGAGTCGGGGCTGGATTGAACAGTAC.

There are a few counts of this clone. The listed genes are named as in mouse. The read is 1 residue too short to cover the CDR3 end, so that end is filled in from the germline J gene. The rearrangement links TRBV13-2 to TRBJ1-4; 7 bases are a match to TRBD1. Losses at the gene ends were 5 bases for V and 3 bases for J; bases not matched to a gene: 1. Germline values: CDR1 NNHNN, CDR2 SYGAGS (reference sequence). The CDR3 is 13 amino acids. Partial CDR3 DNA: TGTGCCAGCGGGACAGGGACCAACGAAAGATTATTT. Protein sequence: CASGTGTNERLF. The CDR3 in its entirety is CASGTGTNERLFF.

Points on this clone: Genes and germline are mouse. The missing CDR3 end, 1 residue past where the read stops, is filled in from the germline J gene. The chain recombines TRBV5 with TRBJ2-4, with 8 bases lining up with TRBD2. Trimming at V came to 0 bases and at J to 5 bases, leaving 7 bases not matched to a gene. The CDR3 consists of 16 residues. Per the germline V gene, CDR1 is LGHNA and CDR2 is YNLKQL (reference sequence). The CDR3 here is CASSQDSGGKGNTLYF. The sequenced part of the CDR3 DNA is TGTGCCAGCAGCCAAGATTCTGGGGGGAAGGGAAACACCTTGTAC.

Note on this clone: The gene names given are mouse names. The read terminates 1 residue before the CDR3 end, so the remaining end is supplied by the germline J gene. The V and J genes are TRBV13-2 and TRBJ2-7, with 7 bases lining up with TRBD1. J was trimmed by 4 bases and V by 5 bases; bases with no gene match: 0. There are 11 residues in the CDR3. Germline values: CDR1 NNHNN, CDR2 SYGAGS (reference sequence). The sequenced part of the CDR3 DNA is TGTGCCAGCGGGGGACAGTATGAACAGTAC. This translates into CASGGQYEQY. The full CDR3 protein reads CASGGQYEQYF.

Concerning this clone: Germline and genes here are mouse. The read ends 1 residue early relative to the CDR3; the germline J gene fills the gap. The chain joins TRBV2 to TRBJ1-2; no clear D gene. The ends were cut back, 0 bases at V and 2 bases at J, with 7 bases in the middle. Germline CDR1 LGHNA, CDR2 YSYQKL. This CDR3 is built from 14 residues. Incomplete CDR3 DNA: TGTGCCAGCAGCCAAGATCGAGGCAACTCCGACTACACC. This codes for CASSQDRGNSDYT. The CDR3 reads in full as CASSQDRGNSDYTF.

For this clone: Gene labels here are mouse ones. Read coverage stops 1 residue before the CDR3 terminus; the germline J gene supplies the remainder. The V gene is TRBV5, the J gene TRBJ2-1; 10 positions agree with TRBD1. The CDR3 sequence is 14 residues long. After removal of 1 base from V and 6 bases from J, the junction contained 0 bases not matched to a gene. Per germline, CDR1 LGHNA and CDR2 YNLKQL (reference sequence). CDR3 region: CASSQGDRGAEQFF. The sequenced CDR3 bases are TGTGCCAGCAGCCAAGGGGACAGGGGTGCTGAGCAGTTC.